The 18 T cell receptor beta chains given below trace back to one sample, sequenced in a study of OX40 agonist ivuxolimab in advanced cancers. Receptors were amplified or captured by the immunoSEQ multiplex PCR assay. The immuneACCESS repertoire file appears here via TCRdb, limited to in-frame rearrangements. These files lack a portion of the clones; in checked studies, under half of the deficit traces to unresolved V genes, and the cause of the others is not known. The sample contains over 60,000 clones, 70% to 90% of them found a single time. The biggest ten clones account for 0.7% to 1% of the sample. The sequencing here drew on CD4+ or CD8+ T cells sorted from blood, taken in a trial of the OX40 agonist ivuxolimab. These receptors were taken from an adult with an advanced solid tumor such as melanoma, head and neck, liver or kidney cancer.

The V gene is TRBV28, the J gene TRBJ1-2, with a weak D call TRBD1 (5 bases). The germline gives CDR1 MDHEN, CDR2 SYDVKM. Trimming left V 9 bases short and J 4 bases short, with 21 bases between. CDR3 length: 15 residues. The CDR3 is CASGGGAQLLYGYTF. CDR3 bases: TGTGCCAGTGGGGGAGGTGCACAGTTACTCTATGGCTACACCTTC.

The V gene is TRBV29-1, the J gene TRBJ2-7; D uncertain. V was pared by 4 bases and J by 0 bases, with 7 bases between. Germline V lookup: CDR1 SQVTM, CDR2 ANQGSEA. This CDR3 is built from 12 residues. The CDR3 DNA follows: TGCAGCGTTGTCGGTAACTCCTACGAGCAGTACTTC. It translates to CSVVGNSYEQYF.

For the CDR3, the DNA is TGTGCCACCGAAGACAGGGGTGCAGATACGCAGTATTTT. It translates to CATEDRGADTQYF. The V call is TRBV6-6, the J call TRBJ2-3, with 8 bases matching TRBD1. CDR3 length equals 13 residues. V was clipped by 10 bases and J by 4 bases; unmatched bases: 7. Germline loops: CDR1 MNHNY, CDR2 SVGAGI (reference sequence).

The CDR3 DNA reads TGTGCCTGGAGTGTACGGGGTGGCCAGCCCCAGCATTTT. It codes for CAWSVRGGQPQHF. The chain joins TRBV30 to TRBJ1-5; D call uncertain. V lost 0 bases and J 7 bases, leaving 10 bases between the germline ends. Germline assignment: CDR1 GTSNPN and CDR2 SVGIG (reference sequence). This CDR3 is built from 13 residues. The variable domain in full, with the rest retrieved from reference TRBV30 and TRBJ1-5, is SQTIHQWPATLVQPVGSPLSLECTVEGTSNPNLYWYRQAAGRGLQLLFYSVGIGQISSEVPQNLSASRPQDRQFILSSKKLLLSDSGFYLCAWSVRGGQPQHFGDGTRLSIL.

CDR3 DNA: TGTGCCAGCATTCCAATGGGACAACGAGACTATGGCTACACCTTC. Protein product: CASIPMGQRDYGYTF. V gene TRBV6-1 combines with J gene TRBJ1-2; TRBD1 might be the D (6 bases). Germline values: CDR1 MNHNS, CDR2 SASEGT. Trimming stripped 7 bases from V and 3 bases from J, with 18 bases between. The CDR3 extends over 15 amino acids.

This chain connects TRBV6-5 to TRBJ2-2; 9 nucleotides agree with TRBD2. Trimming took 6 bases from V and 7 from J; bases not matched to a gene: 3. Germline V gene lookup returns CDR1 MNHEY and CDR2 SVGAGI. The CDR3 has 13 residues. CDR3 protein: CASSRTSDGELFF. CDR3 bases: TGTGCCAGCAGCAGGACTAGCGACGGGGAGCTGTTTTTT.

This chain uses TRBV5-1 with TRBJ1-2; D may be TRBD1 (5 bases). V dropped 4 bases and J dropped 8 bases, with 21 bases sitting between them. Germline V gene lookup returns CDR1 SGHRS and CDR2 YFSETQ. This CDR3 has 15 residues. The CDR3 loop is CASSPTTTGTGGYTF. The CDR3 bases are TGCGCCAGCAGCCCCACTACTACCGGGACCGGAGGCTACACCTTC.

This chain uses TRBV7-2 with TRBJ1-5; 9 nucleotides agree with TRBD1. The CDR3 totals 14 residues. The trim removed 3 bases at V and 6 bases at J, leaving 3 bases unmatched. Germline values: CDR1 SGHTA, CDR2 FQGNSA. The DNA for the CDR3 is TGTGCCAGCAGCTTTCCGGGACAGGGTCAGCCCCAGCATTTT. Amino acids: CASSFPGQGQPQHF.

CDR3 in amino acids: CASSSDRVNTEAFF. The CDR3 DNA reads as TGTGCCAGCAGCTCGGACAGGGTGAACACTGAAGCTTTCTTT. The J gene is TRBJ1-1, the V gene TRBV5-4, with 8 bases identical to TRBD1. The CDR3 totals 14 residues. The junction had 1 base not matched to a gene; V was cut back by 3 bases and J by 0 bases. Germline V gives CDR1 SGHNT, CDR2 YYREEE (reference sequence).

In regard to this clone: Other DNA sequences in the sample encode the same CDR3. The genes are TRBV19 and TRBJ2-5; no reliable D call. V lost 1 base to trimming and J lost 4 bases, with 7 bases between them. This CDR3 is built from 13 residues. CDR1 and CDR2 from the germline V gene are LNHDA and SQIVND (reference sequence). The CDR3 coding sequence is TGTGCCAGTAGTATAGGACAAGGAGAGACCCAGTACTTC. Residues: CASSIGQGETQYF.

This chain links TRBV5-1 with TRBJ2-5; the D call may be TRBD1 or TRBD2 (5 bases each). This CDR3 region has 17 residues. The V gene's germline CDR1 is SGHRS and CDR2 YFSETQ. Trimming removed 1 base from V and 4 bases from J, with 20 bases in between. The CDR3 DNA sequence: TGCGCCAGCAGCTTGTCTACCCCTGGGGACGAGGTAGAGACCCAGTACTTC. Its protein is CASSLSTPGDEVETQYF.

The V gene is TRBV5-4, the J gene TRBJ2-1; TRBD2 agrees at 13 bases. Germline loops: CDR1 SGHNT, CDR2 YYREEE (reference sequence). The junction had 9 bases not matched to a gene; V was cut back by 4 bases and J by 8 bases. This CDR3 comprises 16 residues. The CDR3 protein is CASSVSLAGGSDEQFF. The CDR3 nucleotides are TGTGCCAGCAGCGTATCACTAGCGGGAGGGTCCGATGAGCAGTTCTTC.

The chain recombines TRBV7-9 with TRBJ2-5, with 11 bases lining up with TRBD1. J was trimmed by 5 bases and V by 5 bases; bases with no gene match: 7. This CDR3 has 15 residues. Germline CDR1 reads SEHNR; CDR2 reads FQNEAQ (reference sequence). The CDR3 reads CASSTGTGGSETQYF. CDR3 nucleotide sequence: TGTGCCAGCAGCACTGGGACAGGGGGGTCGGAGACCCAGTACTTC.

V is TRBV19 and J is TRBJ2-2; the D call may be TRBD1 or TRBD2 (5 bases each). The V and J ends lost 5 bases and 6 bases respectively, with 19 bases between them. The CDR3 has 16 amino acids. Looked up from germline, CDR1 is LNHDA and CDR2 is SQIVND (reference sequence). The CDR3 DNA follows: TGTGCCAGTAGTCGACGAAGCGGACACCCGGCCGGGGAGCTGTTTTTT. Translation: CASSRRSGHPAGELFF.

The J gene is TRBJ2-7, the V gene TRBV7-6; 7 bases agree with TRBD1. The length of the CDR3 is 16 residues. V lost 2 bases and J lost 2; bases outside the gene matches: 9. Germline-derived CDR1 and CDR2 are SGHVS and FNYEAQ. DNA for the CDR3: TGTGCCAGCAGCTTATTTGCGGAAACAGGGGCCTACGAGCAGTACTTC. Amino acid sequence: CASSLFAETGAYEQYF. The whole variable domain, remainder taken from reference TRBV7-6 and TRBJ2-7, is GAGVSQSPRYKVTKRGQDVALRCDPISGHVSLYWYRQALGQGPEFLTYFNYEAQQDKSGLPNDRFSAERPEGSISTLTIQRTEQRDSAMYRCASSLFAETGAYEQYFGPGTRLTVT.

This clone was observed once. The rearrangement joins TRBV18 to TRBJ1-3; D possibly corresponds to TRBD1 (6 bases). V shed 4 bases and J shed 1 base, with 20 bases lying between them. The CDR3 is 18 amino acids. CDR1 and CDR2 (germline): KGHSH, LQKENI. CDR3 DNA: TGTGCCAGCTCACTACAGGGCTTACGGACTCATTCTGGAAACACCATATATTTT. Protein: CASSLQGLRTHSGNTIYF.

This clone was recorded once. The chain recombines TRBV7-8 with TRBJ2-3; the match to TRBD1 covers 9 bases. V trimming: 5 bases; J trimming: 6 bases; junction bases outside the gene matches: 12. This CDR3 has 16 residues. CDR1 and CDR2 from the germline V gene are SGHVS and FQNEAQ. The CDR3 reads CASSPQAGQGYDTQYF. CDR3 sequence (DNA): TGTGCCAGCAGCCCACAAGCGGGACAGGGATACGATACGCAGTATTTT.

The V and J genes are TRBV6-6 and TRBJ2-3; 8 positions match TRBD2. This CDR3 region has 15 residues. Unmatched junction bases numbered 2, after V lost 2 bases and J lost 1 base. Germline CDR1 is MNHNY and CDR2 is SVGAGI (reference sequence). CDR3 loop: CASSYTGGGTDTQYF. The CDR3 coding sequence is TGTGCCAGCAGTTACACGGGGGGGGGCACAGATACGCAGTATTTT.